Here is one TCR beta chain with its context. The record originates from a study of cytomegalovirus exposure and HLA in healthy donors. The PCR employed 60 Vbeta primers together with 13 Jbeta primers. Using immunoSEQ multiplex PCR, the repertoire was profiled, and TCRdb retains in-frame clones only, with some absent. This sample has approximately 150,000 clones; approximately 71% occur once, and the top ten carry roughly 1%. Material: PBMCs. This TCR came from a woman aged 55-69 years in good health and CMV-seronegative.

This CDR3 is CASSQARQGTGANVLTF. The CDR3 DNA reads as TGCGCCAGCAGCCAAGCTAGACAGGGGACTGGGGCCAACGTCCTGACTTTC. V and J are TRBV4-1 and TRBJ2-6, with 8 bases lining up with TRBD1. The CDR3 length is 17 residues. The ends lost 1 base at V and 2 bases at J; junction bases unmatched: 4. Germline V gene lookup returns CDR1 MGHRA and CDR2 YSYEKL.